The 18 T cell receptor beta chains below all came from one sample that was sequenced in a study of blood T cell repertoires in COVID-19. Measured with immunoSEQ multiplex PCR; TCRdb has only the in-frame clones, and not every one. The repertoire consists of a few hundred thousand clones, with around nine tenths occurring once and the leading ten covering approximately 14%. Sequenced sample: PBMCs or T cells enriched from blood (not recorded which). The source of these receptors is a woman in her fifties or sixties with acute COVID-19.

The chain combines TRBV13 with TRBJ1-2; D ambiguous. The CDR3 has 13 amino acids. From germline, CDR1 is PRHDT and CDR2 FYEKMQ (reference sequence). The ends were cut back, 7 bases at V and 5 bases at J, with 14 bases in the middle. CDR3 sequence (DNA): TGTGCCAGCAATAACCGGGGTGATTATGGCTACACCTTC. It specifies CASNNRGDYGYTF.

The V call is TRBV7-3, the J call TRBJ1-1, with D perhaps matching TRBD1 (6 bases). CDR1 and CDR2 from the germline V gene are SGHTA and FQGTGA. V gave up 2 bases and J gave up 2 bases, with 9 bases separating them. The CDR3 covers 14 residues. The CDR3: CASSLQGRNTEAFF. The CDR3 DNA sequence: TGTGCCAGCAGCTTACAGGGGCGAAACACTGAAGCTTTCTTT.

The rearrangement uses TRBV27 and TRBJ2-7; 8 positions match TRBD1. The trim removed 2 bases at V and 6 bases at J, leaving 6 bases unmatched. Germline-derived CDR1 and CDR2 are MNHEY and SMNVEV (reference sequence). This CDR3 spans 14 amino acids. CDR3 region: CASSLGQGAFEQYF. The CDR3, as DNA: TGTGCCAGCAGTTTAGGGCAGGGGGCTTTCGAGCAGTACTTC.

The chain links TRBV12-3 or TRBV12-4 to TRBJ2-5; TRBD2 is a possible D gene (6 bases). The CDR3 loop spans 13 amino acids. The V and J ends lost 5 bases and 2 bases respectively, with 9 bases between them. CDR3 coding DNA: TGTGCCAGCAGTCCGACTAGACAAGAGACCCAGTACTTC. It is translated as CASSPTRQETQYF.

The V gene is TRBV9, the J gene TRBJ2-1, with TRBD2 matching 14 bases. CDR1 and CDR2 (germline): SGDLS, YYNGEE. This CDR3 has 16 residues. V trimming: 5 bases; J trimming: 6 bases; junction bases outside the gene matches: 7. In nucleotides, the CDR3 is TGTGCCAGCAGTCCCGGGACTAGCGGGAGCCTCAATGAGCAGTTCTTC. Its protein product is CASSPGTSGSLNEQFF. Full variable domain (missing parts from reference TRBV9 and TRBJ2-1): DSGVTQTPKHLITATGQRVTLRCSPRSGDLSVYWYQQSLDQGLQFLIQYYNGEERAKGNILERFSAQQFPDLHSELNLSSLELGDSALYFCASSPGTSGSLNEQFFGPGTRLTVL.

The chain has TRBV4-1 and TRBJ2-1; TRBD2 matches at 8 bases. CDR1 is MGHRA, CDR2 YSYEKL, per germline. The CDR3 runs to 14 residues. Trimming cost V 5 bases and J 7 bases; bases outside gene matches: 7. The CDR3 bases are TGCGCCAGCAGCAATCCCGGGACTAGGAATGAGCAGTTCTTC. Translating it yields CASSNPGTRNEQFF.

V and J are TRBV27 and TRBJ1-3; D may be TRBD1 (5 bases). Trimming took off 2 bases at V and 0 bases at J, with 5 bases between the two ends. The CDR3 loop spans 14 amino acids. Looked up from germline, CDR1 is MNHEY and CDR2 is SMNVEV (reference sequence). The CDR3 nucleotides are TGTGCCAGCAGTTTAAGGGGCTCTGGAAACACCATATATTTT. It codes for CASSLRGSGNTIYF.

The chain is built from TRBV2 and TRBJ2-1, with 7 bases fitting TRBD2. V gave up 7 bases and J gave up 0 bases; unmatched junction bases: 6. This CDR3 spans 15 amino acids. From germline, CDR1 is SNHLY and CDR2 FYNNEI. CDR3 sequence (DNA): TGTGCCAGCACCTTGCTAGCGGACTCCTACAATGAGCAGTTCTTC. As protein: CASTLLADSYNEQFF.

This clone has only one observation. The genes are TRBV3-1 (or the pseudogene TRBV3-2) and TRBJ2-1; D remains ambiguous. V was clipped by 4 bases and J by 5 bases, with 6 bases between them. The germline CDR1 and CDR2 sequences are LGHDT and YNNKEL (reference sequence). The CDR3 spans 12 residues. CDR3 sequence reads: CASSPLNNEQFF. The CDR3 nucleotides read TGTGCCAGCAGCCCCTTAAACAATGAGCAGTTCTTC.

The chain recombines TRBV5-1 with TRBJ2-7; 7 bases align to TRBD2. The CDR3 consists of 14 residues. Germline V CDR1 and CDR2: SGHRS, YFSETQ. The V gene end was trimmed by 0 bases and the J gene end by 5 bases; junction bases not matched to a gene: 5. The CDR3 DNA is TGCGCCAGCAGCTTGGGCGGGGGTCCCGACGAGCAGTACTTC. Translated: CASSLGGGPDEQYF.

The chain recombines TRBV30 with TRBJ2-1; possibly TRBD2 for D (6 bases). The CDR3 spans 14 residues. Between the trimmed V and J ends, which lost 2 bases and 4 bases, there was a span of 12 bases. The germline V gene encodes CDR1 GTSNPN and CDR2 SVGIG (reference sequence). CDR3 loop: CAWSHGGIYNEQFF. For the CDR3, the DNA is TGTGCCTGGAGTCACGGCGGGATTTACAATGAGCAGTTCTTC.

This clone was seen a single time. V usage is TRBV29-1 and J usage is TRBJ1-2, with a weak D call TRBD1 (6 bases). Trimming pared 7 bases from V and 7 bases from J, leaving 16 bases between. The CDR3 loop spans 12 amino acids. Germline CDR1 reads SQVTM; CDR2 reads ANQGSEA. The CDR3 region is CSAPSGGGGYTF. The DNA for the CDR3 is TGCAGCGCCCCAAGTGGGGGCGGTGGCTACACCTTC.

This clone was observed once. The chain is built from TRBV4-3 and TRBJ1-5; unclear D gene. V was pared by 0 bases and J by 0 bases, with 12 bases between. Germline CDR1 and CDR2: LGHNA and YSLEER. There are 17 residues in the CDR3. The CDR3, as DNA: TGCGCCAGCAGCCAAGATCGGCGGGGTTATAGCAATCAGCCCCAGCATTTT. It is translated as CASSQDRRGYSNQPQHF.

The chain uses TRBV27 and TRBJ2-1; 8 nucleotides line up with TRBD1. This CDR3 spans 14 amino acids. Germline V CDR1 and CDR2: MNHEY, SMNVEV (reference sequence). The ends lost 4 bases at V and 8 bases at J; junction bases unmatched: 7. The CDR3 sequence is CASSSGQGWYEQFF. In DNA, the CDR3 is TGTGCCAGCAGTTCCGGACAGGGATGGTATGAGCAGTTCTTC.

The V call is TRBV28, the J call TRBJ2-7, with D possibly matching TRBD2 (5 bases). Germline CDR1 MDHEN, CDR2 SYDVKM. The germline V and J ends were trimmed by 10 bases and 6 bases, with 22 bases remaining between them. CDR3 length: 14 amino acids. The CDR3 protein is CATKRGVVFFEQYF. CDR3 nucleotide sequence: TGTGCCACCAAACGGGGAGTGGTTTTTTTCGAGCAGTACTTC.

This chain uses TRBV19 with TRBJ2-3, with TRBD1 as a possible D gene (6 bases). Germline V CDR1 and CDR2: LNHDA, SQIVND (reference sequence). This CDR3 contains 14 residues. With 5 bases removed from V and 6 bases from J, the gap between germline ends came to 15 bases. The CDR3 DNA reads as TGTGCCAGTAGTCCAACGACAGGATACGATACGCAGTATTTT. This codes for CASSPTTGYDTQYF.

This clone was seen only a few times. The chain links TRBV11-2 to TRBJ2-1, with D perhaps TRBD2 (6 bases). This CDR3 contains 12 residues. CDR1 is SGHAT, CDR2 FQNNGV, per germline. V gave up 5 bases and J gave up 11 bases, with 13 bases separating them. CDR3 region: CASSRWTTKQFF. The CDR3 DNA follows: TGTGCCAGCAGCCGGTGGACTACGAAGCAGTTCTTC.

This chain connects TRBV3-1 (or the pseudogene TRBV3-2) to TRBJ1-4, with D uncertain. CDR1 LGHDT and CDR2 YNNKEL come from the germline V gene (reference sequence). Between the trimmed V and J ends, which lost 2 bases and 7 bases, there was a span of 5 bases. The length of the CDR3 is 12 residues. The CDR3 DNA follows: TGTGCCAGCAGCCAAAATATTGAAAAACTGTTTTTT. The encoded protein is CASSQNIEKLFF.